Listed below are T cell receptor beta chains from one sample, sequenced in a study of T cell responses to AZD1222 COVID-19 vaccine. Profiling relied on immunoSEQ multiplex PCR, and the TCRdb table lists in-frame clones only, not all of them. Among some 84,000 clones, around 88% were seen once, and the ten largest hold approximately 10%. Sequences were derived from peripheral blood, sampled 28 days after the second AZD1222 dose. Source of these receptors: an adult who received the AZD1222 COVID-19 vaccine. The conserved cysteine and the conserved F or W are not part of the CDR3 here. Size values are once, few and many counts, or a class for expanded clones, and some rows have none.

NA	TRBJ2-7	TRBV18	ASSPGAGENYEQY
NA	TRBJ1-1	TRBV7-8	ASSLAGNTEAF
once	TRBJ1-3	TRBV6-5	ASSYSPGNTIY
NA	TRBJ2-7	TRBV6-2/TRBV6-3	ASSRPHGGTYEQY
NA	TRBJ2-1	TRBV28	ASDQYNEQF
NA	TRBJ1-6	TRBV7-9	ASSLGTTRAYNSPLH
NA	TRBJ2-2	TRBV15	ATSRRTNTGELF
NA	TRBJ1-6	TRBV6-6	ASSHKRTGLNSPLH
NA	TRBJ2-6	TRBV7-2	ASRRGTASGANVLT
NA	TRBJ1-3	TRBV6-1	ASSDGVSGNTIY
NA	TRBJ1-4	TRBV5-1	ASSLGTTTNEKLF
few	TRBJ1-4	TRBV7-6	ASSPRQGRGEKLF
few	TRBJ2-1	TRBV2	ASRAPYKYNEQF
NA	TRBJ2-5	TRBV7-2	ASSFGGTGGETQY
NA	TRBJ1-2	TRBV20-1	SAGGGRPNYGYT
NA	TRBJ1-1	TRBV7-9	ASIFGPSGGNTEAF
NA	TRBJ1-1	TRBV25-1	ASSDFTGSTEAF
NA	TRBJ2-1	TRBV18	ASSPRGGLGANNEQF
NA	TRBJ2-3	TRBV5-4	ASSLGGQGGTDTQY
NA	TRBJ2-7	TRBV12-5	ASGLVGAAGHYEQY
few	TRBJ2-2	TRBV24-1	ATGEQGHTGELF
NA	TRBJ2-3	TRBV5-1	ASSLNPDGSTDTQY
NA	TRBJ1-2	TRBV3-1/TRBV3-2	ASSQDSGGVYGYT
NA	TRBJ2-1	TRBV5-1	ASRVGGEQF
NA	TRBJ1-2	TRBV5-4	ASSPGGRGDYGYT
once	TRBJ2-5	TRBV4-1	ASSQEGAEETQY
NA	TRBJ1-4	TRBV27	ASTYFATNEKLF
NA	TRBJ2-1	TRBV7-2	ASSPGQGAMGEQF